The TCR beta chain described here comes from a study of CD8 T cells in ankylosing spondylitis (dated by TCRdb to about 2017). Study-level background: The study profiled T cell receptor beta repertoires in healthy donors and ankylosing spondylitis patients to find disease-linked TCR variants. Peripheral blood was sampled, and synovial fluid was additionally collected from ankylosing spondylitis patients. The full study cohort was made up of roughly 25 ankylosing spondylitis patients and 108 healthy donors. Points the paper makes about the study in general: According to the report, matched synovial fluid samples from ankylosing spondylitis patients were significantly enriched for the disease-linked clones. A TCR beta motif of seven or eight highly homologous amino acid variants appeared characteristic of blood from ankylosing spondylitis patients. The disease-linked clones showed a CD8+ phenotype and occurred at relatively low frequencies in peripheral blood. Some of the motif variants had been reported before in the synovial fluid and blood of reactive arthritis patients, a finding that suggests common disease-initiation mechanisms.

For each ankylosing spondylitis patient, the synovial fluid sample was matched to a blood sample from that same patient. This clonotype was picked up many times. Its antigen is not yet known. No much larger clonotype is one base removed from it; base qualities were not supplied. CDR1 and CDR2 (SGHDT, YYEEEE) derive from the germline V gene. For this chain, trimming is 3 bases at the V end and 5 bases at the J end, and the number of junction bases without a gene match is 2. The CDR3, from cysteine to phenylalanine, totals 13 residues. Only CDR3 DNA is held: 39 bases, read in frame from base 1. TCRdb shows the sequencer as Illumina HiSeq 2500. Quantitative 5'-RACE with molecular barcodes was used to prepare TCR beta libraries. Regarding the original processing steps: To identify disease-linked TCR variants, a new computational method was used, one built on a probabilistic model of VDJ rearrangement. The public sequencing data were trimmed at Q25 with fastp and processed into clonotypes with MiXCR by TCRdb, which kept only in-frame beta chains. For every CDR3 protein sequence, its rows merge into one entry that carries the most common genes and DNA. TCRdb's processing, not the authors' own work, is the source of the V and J calls. Present in this sample are over 110,000 distinct CDR3 sequences, approximately 9.2% of which were seen just once. The ten largest clones take up 6% to 8% of the sample.

The specimen sequenced was synovial fluid, either unsorted or a sorted T cell fraction (not recorded which). This receptor chain uses TRBV5-6 and TRBJ2-3, with 8 central nucleotides matching TRBD1. The receptor's source is a male donor with ankylosing spondylitis. The CDR3 here reads CASSWTGLDTQYF. The DNA sequence is TGTGCCAGCAGCTGGACAGGGTTAGATACGCAGTATTTT.